This T cell receptor beta chain originates from a study of cytomegalovirus exposure and HLA in healthy donors. The PCR was carried out with 60 Vbeta primers and 13 Jbeta primers. The table came from immunoSEQ multiplex PCR; TCRdb's copy has only in-frame clones and leaves some out. The sample lists 150,000 to 200,000 clones, 60% to 80% occurring once. On this clone itself: Its antigen is currently unknown.

The V gene's germline CDR1 is SQVTM and CDR2 ANQGSEA. This CDR3 comprises 14 residues. With 4 bases clipped from V and 5 bases from J, the junction kept 7 bases outside the gene matches. Study-wide points: Most subjects' HLA-A and HLA-B alleles were reportedly predicted from TCR beta sequences.

This rearrangement joins TRBV29-1 to TRBJ2-3; the match to TRBD2 covers 9 bases. Source material: PBMCs. This sequence originates from a woman between 50 and 59 years old in good health and CMV-seropositive. CDR3 in amino acids: CSVAGLAFIDTQYF. CDR3 bases: TGCAGCGTTGCGGGACTAGCATTCATAGATACGCAGTATTTT.